This T cell receptor beta chain was obtained from a study of T-cell memory formation after mild COVID-19. Germline CDR1 ENHRY, CDR2 SYGVKD. Deletions cut 2 bases from V and 5 bases from J, with 15 bases between. This CDR3 region has 15 residues. Findings of the study overall: Pre-infection memory already had some responding clones, implying cross-reactive memory joined.

In TCRdb, the 5' RACE reads were re-called with MiXCR into one record per CDR3 protein. Found here are about 260,000 distinct CDR3 sequences, over 7% of them singletons; the top ten hold 20% to 25%. This clonotype has a handful of counts. Its matching antigen is unknown. The chain has TRBV10-3 and TRBJ1-1; the D gene is possibly TRBD1 (6 bases). This TCR was recovered from a young man who had mild COVID-19 (a few samples of this study predate the infection). Cell type and time point are not known. The sequenced material came from PBMCs or a T cell subset sorted from them (not recorded which). CDR3 bases: TGTGCCATCAGTGAGCCGGACCCGAGGGGGACTGAAGCTTTCTTT. Translating gives CAISEPDPRGTEAFF.